This is a list of T cell receptor beta chains from one sample in a study of shared clonotypes between healthy human individuals. Repertoires were generated with immunoSEQ multiplex PCR, while TCRdb's copy carries only in-frame clones and drops some. The sample holds some 2,000,000 clones; 95% are singletons and the top ten take about 0.13%. Specimen: naive CD4+ T cells sorted from blood. These receptors originate from a man between 18 and 29 years old in good health. The CDR3 runs from the conserved cysteine through the conserved F or W. D genes are given only for firm matches. Rows give clone size only sometimes, using once, few, many, or a class for an expanded clone.

j_call,d_call,clone_size,v_call,cdr3_aa
TRBJ2-3,-,-,TRBV5-4,CASSPSADTDTQYF
TRBJ2-7,-,-,TRBV7-7,CLRPEHVYEQYF
TRBJ2-1,TRBD1,-,TRBV7-2,CASSFYTGVLRNEQFF
TRBJ1-2,-,-,TRBV28,CASSNPLGSRGHGYTF
TRBJ1-3,-,-,TRBV4-3,CASSGGGNTIYF
TRBJ1-3,-,-,TRBV6-6,CASSTVQLNSGNTIYF
TRBJ1-4,TRBD1,once,TRBV27,CASSRWDRGEKLFF
TRBJ2-7,-,-,TRBV6-4,CASSDSRERRVSYEQYF
TRBJ2-3,-,-,TRBV5-1,CASSLGDSTDTQYF
TRBJ1-6,-,-,TRBV7-2,CASSTVLWNSPLHF
TRBJ1-6,-,-,TRBV7-2,CASSTPQYVGSPLHF
TRBJ1-3,-,few,TRBV7-2,CASSRRGFSGNTIYF
TRBJ2-7,TRBD2,-,TRBV15,CATNQGGTSNEQYF
TRBJ2-1,-,-,TRBV4-1,CASSQESTRPSYNEQFF
TRBJ1-4,TRBD1,-,TRBV6-5,CASSDRDEKLFF
TRBJ1-5,-,-,TRBV18,CASSPGPGEQPQHF
TRBJ2-2,-,-,TRBV30,CAWSQLSNTGELFF
TRBJ1-2,TRBD1,-,TRBV7-2,CASSLEGTANYGYTF
TRBJ2-1,-,once,TRBV5-6,CASRGVNEQFF
TRBJ1-6,-,-,TRBV27,CASSFGDGRNSPLHF
TRBJ2-3,TRBD1,-,TRBV2,CASSLQGAGRDTQYF
TRBJ1-1,-,-,TRBV6-6,CASSVGGTEAFF